These 27 T cell receptor beta chains came from one sample sequenced in a study of blood T cell repertoires in COVID-19. Produced via immunoSEQ multiplex PCR; TCRdb's table is partial and in-frame only. The sample holds fewer than 200,000 clones, almost 85% seen once. The sequenced sample was peripheral blood. Receptors originate from a man in his forties or fifties who had recovered from COVID-19.

V gene TRBV19 combines with J gene TRBJ1-4; D is perhaps TRBD1 (5 bases). This CDR3 region has 14 residues. The ends were cut back, 6 bases at V and 1 base at J, with 9 bases in the middle. CDR1 LNHDA and CDR2 SQIVND come from the germline V gene (reference sequence). The CDR3 coding sequence is TGTGCCAGTAGCGCCAGGGTAACTAATGAAAAACTGTTTTTT. This sequence encodes CASSARVTNEKLFF.

The rearrangement links TRBV7-9 to TRBJ2-1; the D gene is possibly TRBD1 (6 bases). The CDR3 has 16 amino acids. The germline V and J ends were trimmed by 7 bases and 7 bases, with 23 bases remaining between them. CDR1 and CDR2 from the germline V gene are SEHNR and FQNEAQ (reference sequence). The CDR3 nucleotides are TGTGCCAGCACGCAATCGCTACAGGGTATGTGGAATGAGCAGTTCTTC. Its protein is CASTQSLQGMWNEQFF.

The rearrangement uses TRBV7-9 and TRBJ2-5, with D perhaps TRBD2 (5 bases). V lost 4 bases to trimming and J lost 5 bases, with 11 bases between them. The CDR3 loop spans 13 amino acids. The germline gives CDR1 SEHNR, CDR2 FQNEAQ (reference sequence). The CDR3: CASSYGGVETQYF. The CDR3 DNA is TGTGCCAGCAGCTATGGAGGAGTGGAGACCCAGTACTTC. Filled out from reference TRBV7-9 and TRBJ2-5, the complete variable domain reads DTGVSQNPRHKITKRGQNVTFRCDPISEHNRLYWYRQTLGQGPEFLTYFQNEAQLEKSRLLSDRFSAERPKGSFSTLEIQRTEQGDSAMYLCASSYGGVETQYFGPGTRLLVL.

The rearrangement joins TRBV19 to TRBJ2-1; 9 nucleotides align to TRBD2. The ends lost 7 bases at V and 4 bases at J; junction bases unmatched: 11. The CDR3 runs 16 residues. Germline assignment: CDR1 LNHDA and CDR2 SQIVND (reference sequence). In nucleotides, the CDR3 is TGTGCCAGTACGAATGGGCGGGAGGGGAGGTACAATGAGCAGTTCTTC. The encoded protein is CASTNGREGRYNEQFF.

CDR3 sequence: CASSYFQGEVDTGELFF. As DNA, the CDR3 is TGTGCCAGCAGTTACTTCCAGGGGGAAGTGGACACCGGGGAGCTGTTTTTT. This chain connects TRBV6-2 or TRBV6-3 to TRBJ2-2; 7 bases fit TRBD1. CDR1 is MNHEY and CDR2 is SVGEGT in the germline V gene. J lost 3 bases, V lost 1 base, and 8 bases had no gene match. CDR3 length equals 17 residues.

The chain combines TRBV2 with TRBJ1-4; 7 bases are a match to TRBD1. The CDR3 loop spans 13 amino acids. CDR1 is SNHLY and CDR2 is FYNNEI in the germline V gene. The V and J ends lost 11 bases and 2 bases, in that order; junction bases with no gene match: 5. The CDR3 loop reads CAARDSTNEKLFF. CDR3 bases: TGTGCCGCCCGGGACAGCACTAATGAAAAACTGTTTTTT.

This clone was seen only once. The same CDR3 is also encoded by other DNA sequences in this sample. This sequence joins TRBV4-3 and TRBJ2-3; D not resolved. CDR3 size: 13 residues. V was cut by 1 base and J by 3 bases, with 5 bases left in between. Per germline, CDR1 LGHNA and CDR2 YSLEER. The CDR3 coding sequence is TGCGCCAGCAGCCAAGGAGCTACAGATACGCAGTATTTT. Protein product: CASSQGATDTQYF.

The sample holds many counts of this clone. The gene calls are TRBV7-3 and TRBJ2-7; 7 nucleotides match TRBD1. This CDR3 is 16 amino acids long. Per the germline V gene, CDR1 is SGHTA and CDR2 is FQGTGA. V was pared by 4 bases and J by 2 bases, with 11 bases of the junction left unmatched. CDR3 region: CASSSLPPGQTYEQYF. The CDR3, as DNA: TGTGCCAGCAGCTCCCTTCCACCGGGACAGACCTACGAGCAGTACTTC.

The chain links TRBV11-2 to TRBJ2-7, with D maybe TRBD1 (5 bases). The CDR3 has 14 amino acids. Looked up from germline, CDR1 is SGHAT and CDR2 is FQNNGV. Trimming stripped 1 base from V and 0 bases from J, with 7 bases between. The CDR3: CASSLGQFSYEQYF. Written as DNA, the CDR3 is TGTGCCAGCAGCTTAGGACAGTTCTCCTACGAGCAGTACTTC.

This rearrangement joins TRBV5-5 to TRBJ2-3; a possible D gene is TRBD2 (7 bases). CDR1 is SGHKS and CDR2 is YYEKEE in the germline V gene (reference sequence). The CDR3 consists of 15 residues. V lost 4 bases and J 4 bases, leaving 16 bases between the germline ends. CDR3 sequence reads: CASSVFAGAPDTQYF. DNA of the CDR3: TGTGCCAGCAGCGTATTCGCGGGGGCCCCAGATACGCAGTATTTT.

The table lists this clone with a count of one. This chain uses TRBV11-3 with TRBJ1-1; TRBD1 might be the D (6 bases). CDR3 length: 13 amino acids. CDR1 is SGHNT and CDR2 is YENEEA in the germline V gene. V was pared by 6 bases and J by 1 base, with 9 bases between. The chain's CDR3 is CASRADRNTEAFF. The CDR3 DNA is TGTGCCAGCAGGGCGGACAGGAACACTGAAGCTTTCTTT. The complete variable domain, with remaining parts taken from reference TRBV11-3 and TRBJ1-1, reads EAGVVQSPRYKIIEKKQPVAFWCNPISGHNTLYWYLQNLGQGPELLIRYENEEAVDDSQLPKDRFSAERLKGVDSTLKIQPAELGDSAVYLCASRADRNTEAFFGQGTRLTVV.

V is TRBV10-3 and J is TRBJ1-1, with a weak D call TRBD1 (5 bases). Germline-derived CDR1 and CDR2 are ENHRY and SYGVKD. The CDR3 covers 13 residues. Deletions cut 7 bases from V and 4 bases from J, with 13 bases between. The CDR3: CAIKLDTSTEAFF. In nucleotides, the CDR3 is TGTGCCATCAAGTTGGACACCAGCACTGAAGCTTTCTTT.

This clone came up a few times. The chain has TRBV30 and TRBJ1-4; D ambiguous. Looked up from germline, CDR1 is GTSNPN and CDR2 is SVGIG (reference sequence). The CDR3 totals 12 residues. Trimming removed 6 bases at V and 5 bases at J, with 10 bases between. The CDR3 DNA follows: TGTGCCTGTCCCGGTTTGAATGAAAAACTGTTTTTT. This encodes CACPGLNEKLFF. Variable domain in full (rest from reference TRBV30 and TRBJ1-4): SQTIHQWPATLVQPVGSPLSLECTVEGTSNPNLYWYRQAAGRGLQLLFYSVGIGQISSEVPQNLSASRPQDRQFILSSKKLLLSDSGFYLCACPGLNEKLFFGSGTQLSVL.

The genes are TRBV6-1 and TRBJ1-5, with D possibly TRBD1 on 5 matching bases. This CDR3 has 14 residues. V lost 3 bases to trimming and J lost 5 bases, with 11 bases between them. Per the germline V gene, CDR1 is MNHNS and CDR2 is SASEGT. CDR3 protein: CASSESGGDQPQHF. In DNA form, the CDR3 reads TGTGCCAGCAGTGAGAGTGGGGGGGATCAGCCCCAGCATTTT.

The chain is built from TRBV21-1 and TRBJ1-6. TRBV21-1 is a pseudogene segment. The CDR3 sequence is 20 residues long. CDR3 DNA: TGTGCCAGCAGCAAAGGCGGCGGGGGTGATATTAGCTCCTATAATTCACCCCTCCACTTT. This gives the protein CASSKGGGGDISSYNSPLHF.

The gene calls are TRBV27 and TRBJ1-2, with 9 positions matching TRBD1. The trim removed 6 bases at V and 5 bases at J, leaving 7 bases unmatched. The CDR3 length is 14 residues. The V gene's germline CDR1 is MNHEY and CDR2 SMNVEV (reference sequence). The DNA of the CDR3 is TGTGCCAGCAGCCAACAGGGGGCTGGGTATGGCTACACCTTC. Translating gives CASSQQGAGYGYTF.

V and J are TRBV12-5 and TRBJ2-7, with 8 bases aligning to TRBD1. Germline V gene sequence: CDR1 LGHNT, CDR2 FRNRAP. The CDR3 has 18 residues. V gave up 7 bases and J gave up 7 bases; unmatched junction bases: 24. DNA of the CDR3: TGTGCTAGTGTTTTAGGGGCCGCGAAGGACAGGGCCCCACGGGAGCAGTACTTC. Translation: CASVLGAAKDRAPREQYF.

The chain employs TRBV27 and TRBJ2-1, with TRBD2 matching over 11 bases. The V gene end was trimmed by 4 bases and the J gene end by 9 bases; junction bases not matched to a gene: 8. The CDR3 loop spans 15 amino acids. Germline CDR1 is MNHEY and CDR2 is SMNVEV (reference sequence). Written as DNA, the CDR3 is TGTGCCAGCAGTTCGGGACTAGCGGCAGTTAGTGAGCAGTTCTTC. Translation gives CASSSGLAAVSEQFF.

DNA of the CDR3: TGTGCCAGCAGTAATCCGGGACTAGCGGGAGATTACGAGCAGTACTTC. Translation gives CASSNPGLAGDYEQYF. The chain carries TRBV28 and TRBJ2-7; 14 positions agree with TRBD2. V was clipped by 5 bases and J by 4 bases; unmatched bases: 7. Per germline, CDR1 MDHEN and CDR2 SYDVKM. The CDR3 spans 16 residues.

This sequence joins TRBV29-1 and TRBJ2-1; D is undetermined. Between the trimmed V and J ends, which lost 4 bases and 0 bases, there was a span of 7 bases. The germline V gene encodes CDR1 SQVTM and CDR2 ANQGSEA. The CDR3 has 13 amino acids. The CDR3 DNA sequence: TGCAGCGTTGGTACAAACTCCTACAATGAGCAGTTCTTC. Amino acids: CSVGTNSYNEQFF.

Turning to this clone: Within the sample, other DNA sequences also encode this same CDR3. This chain connects TRBV10-3 to TRBJ1-2; the D is unclear. The CDR3 is 14 residues long. CDR1 and CDR2 from the germline V gene are ENHRY and SYGVKD. Trimming took 2 bases from V and 2 from J, leaving 9 bases between them. CDR3 nucleotide sequence: TGTGCCATCAGTGAGAGTCAGGCAAACTATGGCTACACCTTC. Protein: CAISESQANYGYTF.

This clone was seen a few times. The chain recombines TRBV6-5 with TRBJ2-5, with a weak D call TRBD1 (6 bases). V was clipped by 4 bases and J by 2 bases, with 14 bases between them. CDR3 length equals 15 residues. Per germline, CDR1 MNHEY and CDR2 SVGAGI. The CDR3 sequence: CASSSPGQPQETQYF. The CDR3 DNA sequence: TGTGCCAGCAGTTCTCCTGGACAGCCACAAGAGACCCAGTACTTC.

The V gene is TRBV5-6, the J gene TRBJ2-2; TRBD1 might be the D (6 bases). Germline V gene sequence: CDR1 SGHDT, CDR2 YYEEEE. CDR3 length: 16 amino acids. V was pared by 3 bases and J by 4 bases, with 16 bases between. The CDR3 DNA follows: TGTGCCAGCAGCTCCCCGACAGGAGCAGGCACCGGGGAGCTGTTTTTT. This codes for CASSSPTGAGTGELFF.

The chain joins TRBV11-3 to TRBJ1-1; D is perhaps TRBD1 (5 bases). V was trimmed by 1 base and J by 4 bases, leaving 7 bases between them. In germline, CDR1 is SGHNT, CDR2 YENEEA. The CDR3 contains 13 residues. Here the CDR3 reads CASSLVGGTEAFF. CDR3 DNA sequence: TGTGCCAGCAGCTTAGTGGGGGGCACTGAAGCTTTCTTT.

The chain links TRBV7-9 to TRBJ1-5; D is uncertain. The CDR3 has 17 residues. Germline V CDR1 and CDR2: SEHNR, FQNEAQ (reference sequence). Trimming cost V 1 base and J 0 bases, with 13 bases left between them. The CDR3 region is CASSLGEGGVSNQPQHF. The CDR3 DNA sequence: TGTGCCAGCAGCTTAGGGGAGGGAGGTGTTAGCAATCAGCCCCAGCATTTT.

This clone was detected a few times. V and J are TRBV9 and TRBJ1-2; 11 positions agree with TRBD1. The CDR3 has 18 amino acids. Losses at the gene ends were 4 bases for V and 0 bases for J; bases not matched to a gene: 11. Germline V lookup: CDR1 SGDLS, CDR2 YYNGEE. The CDR3 coding sequence is TGTGCCAGCAGCAGGACAGGGGGCGTACCTCCAGCTAACTATGGCTACACCTTC. This gives the protein CASSRTGGVPPANYGYTF.

CDR3 DNA: TGTGCCAGCAGCCAAGATCGTAGCGGGAGGAACGAGCAGTACTTC. Residues: CASSQDRSGRNEQYF. The chain couples TRBV3-1 (or the pseudogene TRBV3-2) to TRBJ2-7; TRBD2 aligns across 10 bases. The CDR3 contains 15 residues. V dropped 0 bases and J dropped 5; count of bases not matched to a gene: 4. CDR1 and CDR2 (germline): LGHDT, YNNKEL (reference sequence).